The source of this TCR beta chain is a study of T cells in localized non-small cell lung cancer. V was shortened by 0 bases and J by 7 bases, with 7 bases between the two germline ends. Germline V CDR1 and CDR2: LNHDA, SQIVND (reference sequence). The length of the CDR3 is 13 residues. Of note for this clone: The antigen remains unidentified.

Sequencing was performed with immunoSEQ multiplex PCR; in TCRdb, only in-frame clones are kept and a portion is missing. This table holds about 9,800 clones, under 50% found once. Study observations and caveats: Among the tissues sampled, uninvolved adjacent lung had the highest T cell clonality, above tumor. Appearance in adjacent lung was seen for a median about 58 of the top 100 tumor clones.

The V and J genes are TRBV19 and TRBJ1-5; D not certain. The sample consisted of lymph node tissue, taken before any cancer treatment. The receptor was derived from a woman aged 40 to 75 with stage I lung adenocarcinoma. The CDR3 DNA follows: TGTGCCAGTAGTATAGATCGGTCCCAGCCCCAGCATTTT. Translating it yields CASSIDRSQPQHF.